This passage covers 28 T cell receptor beta chains from one sample sequenced in a study of CD8 T cells in ankylosing spondylitis. From the 5' RACE reads, TCRdb called clonotypes with MiXCR, one entry per CDR3 protein. This table holds around 180,000 distinct CDR3 sequences, about 20% found once. Sequenced input: blood, either unsorted or a sorted T cell fraction (not recorded which). The source of these receptors is a male donor under 30 with ankylosing spondylitis or in good health (not recorded which).

This clonotype was seen at least ten times. V usage is TRBV14 and J usage is TRBJ1-2, with a possible D match to TRBD1 (6 bases). CDR1 is SGHDN, CDR2 FVKESK, per germline. Trimming cost V 4 bases and J 4 bases, with 13 bases left between them. This CDR3 has 14 amino acids. The CDR3 reads CASSRKQGSYGYTF. The CDR3 DNA is TGTGCCAGCAGCCGTAAACAGGGTAGCTATGGCTACACCTTC.

This clonotype was counted many times. The chain couples TRBV7-9 to TRBJ1-1; no firm D call. The germline CDR1 and CDR2 sequences are SEHNR and FQNEAQ (reference sequence). V was pared by 1 base and J by 1 base, with 7 bases between. The CDR3 length is 14 residues. CDR3 sequence (DNA): TGTGCCAGCAGCTTAGGTTCAGGGAACACTGAAGCTTTCTTT. Translated, it gives CASSLGSGNTEAFF.

This chain connects TRBV7-9 to TRBJ1-1, with TRBD1 as a possible D gene (5 bases). The germline V gene encodes CDR1 SEHNR and CDR2 FQNEAQ (reference sequence). The CDR3 contains 12 residues. V lost 1 base, J lost 7 bases, and 7 bases lay in between. The CDR3 coding sequence is TGTGCCAGCAGCTTAGGAGGGGATGAAGCTTTCTTT. Translation gives CASSLGGDEAFF. Complete variable domain (other parts from reference TRBV7-9 and TRBJ1-1): DTGVSQNPRHKITKRGQNVTFRCDPISEHNRLYWYRQTLGQGPEFLTYFQNEAQLEKSRLLSDRFSAERPKGSFSTLEIQRTEQGDSAMYLCASSLGGDEAFFGQGTRLTVV.

Ten or more counts support this clonotype. The CDR3, as DNA: TGTGCCAGCAGCTTAATAGGCGGGAGACCCTACAATGAGCAGTTCTTC. It is translated as CASSLIGGRPYNEQFF. This chain connects TRBV7-3 to TRBJ2-1, with 7 bases matching TRBD2. The CDR3 is made up of 16 amino acids. Looked up from germline, CDR1 is SGHTA and CDR2 is FQGTGA. V shed 1 base and J 2 bases; nucleotides not matched to a gene: 5. Looking up the rest from reference TRBV7-3 and TRBJ2-1 gives the full variable domain: GAGVSQTPSNKVTEKGKYVELRCDPISGHTALYWYRQSLGQGPEFLIYFQGTGAADDSGLPNDRFFAVRPEGSVSTLKIQRTERGDSAVYLCASSLIGGRPYNEQFFGPGTRLTVL.

A few counts support this clonotype. The chain is built from TRBV7-7 and TRBJ2-5; 8 nucleotides match TRBD2. The CDR3 spans 16 residues. Germline CDR1 is SSHAT and CDR2 is FNYEAQ (reference sequence). The junction had 6 bases not matched to a gene; V was cut back by 1 base and J by 2 bases. For the CDR3, the DNA is TGTGCCAGCAGCTTAGGGGTAGCGGGAAGGCAAGAGACCCAGTACTTC. Its protein is CASSLGVAGRQETQYF.

At least ten counts were recorded for this clonotype. The chain couples TRBV15 to TRBJ2-5, with TRBD1 matching 7 bases. The CDR3 runs to 15 residues. Germline V CDR1 and CDR2: LNHNV, YYDKDF (reference sequence). V was clipped by 1 base and J by 5 bases; unmatched bases: 7. The CDR3 nucleotides read TGTGCCACCAGCAGAGGATCTGACAGGGCGGAGACCCAGTACTTC. This sequence encodes CATSRGSDRAETQYF.

The rearrangement uses TRBV29-1 and TRBJ1-2, with D maybe TRBD1 (6 bases). The CDR3 extends over 16 amino acids. The germline V gene encodes CDR1 SQVTM and CDR2 ANQGSEA. The V end lost 7 bases, the J end lost 4 bases, and 25 bases lay between the germline ends. In DNA form, the CDR3 reads TGCAGCGCGTCCCAGGGGCCCGTGCAGGGTATCTATGGCTACACCTTC. Translated: CSASQGPVQGIYGYTF.

This clonotype was counted many times. CDR3 nucleotide sequence: TGCGCCAGCAGCTCATTCGGGGGTTCCTACGAGCAGTACGTC. Protein: CASSSFGGSYEQYV. The chain uses TRBV5-1 and TRBJ2-7, with D maybe TRBD2 (6 bases). The germline V gene encodes CDR1 SGHRS and CDR2 YFSETQ. Trimming cost V 3 bases and J 1 base, with 11 bases left between them. There are 14 residues in the CDR3.

There are many counts of this clonotype. J is TRBJ2-3 and V is TRBV10-3, with 10 bases fitting TRBD2. V shed 5 bases and J 0 bases; nucleotides not matched to a gene: 2. Germline V gene lookup returns CDR1 ENHRY and CDR2 SYGVKD. The CDR3 totals 15 residues. The CDR3 sequence is CAISQREGSTDTQYF. CDR3 nucleotide sequence: TGTGCCATCAGTCAGCGGGAGGGGAGCACAGATACGCAGTATTTT.

This clonotype was detected many times. The chain couples TRBV4-3 to TRBJ2-1, with a possible D match to TRBD1 (6 bases). The CDR3 spans 13 residues. Trimming took 8 bases from V and 8 from J, leaving 16 bases between them. In germline, CDR1 is LGHNA, CDR2 YSLEER. CDR3: CASRDIGDHEQFF. CDR3 sequence (DNA): TGCGCCAGCCGGGACATTGGGGACCATGAGCAGTTCTTC.

This clonotype was seen many times. The chain employs TRBV4-3 and TRBJ2-7, with 8 nucleotides matching TRBD1. Trimming cost V 1 base and J 6 bases; bases outside gene matches: 5. Germline V gene lookup returns CDR1 LGHNA and CDR2 YSLEER. The CDR3 consists of 14 residues. The CDR3 loop is CASSQGQGFGEQYF. As DNA, the CDR3 is TGCGCCAGCAGCCAAGGACAGGGGTTCGGCGAGCAGTACTTC.

This clonotype was observed at least ten times. This chain joins TRBV29-1 and TRBJ2-1, with D unclear. Trimming removed 6 bases at V and 9 bases at J, with 15 bases between. CDR3 size: 12 residues. Germline CDR1 reads SQVTM; CDR2 reads ANQGSEA. CDR3 nucleotide sequence: TGCAGCGTCCTCTCATTCCACAGTGAGCAGTTCTTC. The encoded protein is CSVLSFHSEQFF.

This clonotype was found many times. The chain uses TRBV20-1 and TRBJ1-2; TRBD1 might be the D (5 bases). This CDR3 spans 15 amino acids. Germline loops: CDR1 DFQATT, CDR2 SNEGSKA (reference sequence). Between the trimmed V and J ends, which lost 1 base and 6 bases, there was a span of 18 bases. The CDR3 coding sequence is TGCAGTGCTAGAGGTGATTCCGGCCAGGGTCATGGCTACACCTTC. This gives the protein CSARGDSGQGHGYTF.

This clonotype was picked up many times. CDR3 sequence: CASSLAARGFSTDTQYF. The CDR3 coding sequence is TGTGCCAGCAGCTTAGCGGCCAGGGGGTTTAGCACAGATACGCAGTATTTT. The J gene is TRBJ2-3, the V gene TRBV7-2; 7 bases are a match to TRBD1. Germline assignment: CDR1 SGHTA and CDR2 FQGNSA. There are 17 residues in the CDR3. Trimming removed 0 bases from V and 0 bases from J; junction bases left unmatched: 6.

The chain combines TRBV29-1 with TRBJ2-3, with 8 nucleotides matching TRBD1. V shed 2 bases and J 5 bases; nucleotides not matched to a gene: 6. CDR3 length: 14 amino acids. Germline loops: CDR1 SQVTM, CDR2 ANQGSEA. CDR3 in amino acids: CSVENQGAGDTQYF. The DNA for the CDR3 is TGCAGCGTTGAAAACCAGGGGGCGGGAGATACGCAGTATTTT.

This clonotype has at least ten counts. The V gene is TRBV24-1, the J gene TRBJ2-1; unclear D gene. V dropped 0 bases and J dropped 14 bases, with 7 bases sitting between them. Germline V gene data show CDR1 as KGHDR and CDR2 as SFDVKD. This CDR3 comprises 11 residues. The chain's CDR3 is CATSDLREEFF. The CDR3 region has the DNA TGTGCCACCAGTGATTTGCGAGAGGAGTTCTTC.

This clonotype was detected many times. This chain links TRBV18 with TRBJ2-1; D is ambiguous. Germline CDR1 and CDR2: KGHSH and LQKENI. The length of the CDR3 is 13 residues. The V end was cut by 3 bases, the J end by 0 bases, with 3 bases between. CDR3 loop: CASSPYSYNEQFF. CDR3 nucleotides: TGTGCCAGCTCACCTTACTCCTACAATGAGCAGTTCTTC. Combining the CDR3 with reference TRBV18 and TRBJ2-1 gives the whole variable domain NAGVMQNPRHLVRRRGQEARLRCSPMKGHSHVYWYRQLPEEGLKFMVYLQKENIIDESGMPKERFSAEFPKEGPSILRIQQVVRGDSAAYFCASSPYSYNEQFFGPGTRLTVL.

This clonotype was seen a handful of times. The V call is TRBV29-1, the J call TRBJ2-4, with a possible D match to TRBD1 (5 bases). Germline CDR1 and CDR2: SQVTM and ANQGSEA. CDR3 size: 13 residues. Trimming removed 4 bases at V and 3 bases at J, with 10 bases between. The CDR3 loop reads CSVGRVGKNIQYF. CDR3 sequence (DNA): TGCAGCGTTGGCAGGGTCGGCAAAAACATTCAGTACTTC.

At least ten counts were recorded for this clonotype. The CDR3 protein is CASSEVPAGTDTQYF. In DNA, the CDR3 is TGTGCCAGCAGTGAAGTCCCGGCGGGCACAGATACGCAGTATTTT. The V gene is TRBV6-1, the J gene TRBJ2-3; D unclear. CDR1 and CDR2 from the germline V gene are MNHNS and SASEGT. The CDR3 has 15 residues. V lost 1 base and J lost 1, with 9 bases in between.

In its sample, this clonotype was seen many times. This chain connects TRBV4-2 to TRBJ1-1; the D is unclear. Trimming cost V 2 bases and J 1 base, with 8 bases left between them. Germline CDR1 reads LGHNA; CDR2 reads YNFKEQ. This CDR3 comprises 14 residues. CDR3 sequence reads: CASSQTASNTEAFF. In DNA form, the CDR3 reads TGTGCCAGCAGCCAAACAGCCTCGAACACTGAAGCTTTCTTT.

At least ten counts were recorded for this clonotype. This chain joins TRBV20-1 and TRBJ1-1, with D unclear. The CDR3 covers 13 residues. The V gene's germline CDR1 is DFQATT and CDR2 SNEGSKA (reference sequence). V shed 6 bases and J shed 1 base, with 12 bases lying between them. CDR3 in DNA: TGCAGTGCCCCGGTCGGGAGGAACACTGAAGCTTTCTTT. It translates to CSAPVGRNTEAFF.

This clonotype was observed many times. The genes are TRBV18 and TRBJ2-1, with unresolved D. V lost 2 bases to trimming and J lost 7 bases, with 3 bases between them. From germline, CDR1 is KGHSH and CDR2 LQKENI. This CDR3 is built from 11 residues. The CDR3 sequence is CASSPLNEQFF. CDR3 nucleotide sequence: TGTGCCAGCTCACCATTGAATGAGCAGTTCTTC.

This clonotype was seen ten or more times. The CDR3 protein is CATSISGAPNEQFF. The CDR3 DNA reads as TGTGCCACCAGTATTTCAGGGGCCCCCAATGAGCAGTTCTTC. The chain couples TRBV24-1 to TRBJ2-1, with D maybe TRBD1 (6 bases). Trimming removed 6 bases at V and 6 bases at J, with 14 bases between. The CDR3 loop spans 14 amino acids. Per germline, CDR1 KGHDR and CDR2 SFDVKD.

In its sample, this clonotype was seen a few times. V gene TRBV27 combines with J gene TRBJ2-5; D unresolved. Looked up from germline, CDR1 is MNHEY and CDR2 is SMNVEV (reference sequence). This CDR3 has 11 amino acids. Trimming removed 8 bases at V and 7 bases at J, with 11 bases between. CDR3 nucleotide sequence: TGTGCCAGCCGATCCGTTGGGACCCAGTACTTC. Its protein is CASRSVGTQYF.

This clonotype was detected many times. This sequence joins TRBV7-9 and TRBJ2-1; D unclear. Trimming stripped 2 bases from V and 9 bases from J, with 5 bases between. Germline loops: CDR1 SEHNR, CDR2 FQNEAQ (reference sequence). The CDR3 runs 11 residues. The DNA of the CDR3 is TGTGCCAGCAGCTTACCCCCTGAGCAGTTCTTC. Its protein is CASSLPPEQFF. Supplemented by reference TRBV7-9 and TRBJ2-1, the full variable domain reads DTGVSQNPRHKITKRGQNVTFRCDPISEHNRLYWYRQTLGQGPEFLTYFQNEAQLEKSRLLSDRFSAERPKGSFSTLEIQRTEQGDSAMYLCASSLPPEQFFGPGTRLTVL.

This clonotype has ten or more counts. The chain uses TRBV7-9 and TRBJ2-1, with 10 bases identical to TRBD2. V dropped 5 bases and J dropped 5; count of bases not matched to a gene: 6. The CDR3 spans 15 residues. In germline, CDR1 is SEHNR, CDR2 FQNEAQ (reference sequence). The CDR3 loop is CASSQLAGLNNEQFF. For the CDR3, the DNA is TGTGCCAGCAGCCAACTAGCGGGACTTAACAATGAGCAGTTCTTC. The variable domain in full, completed from reference TRBV7-9 and TRBJ2-1, reads DTGVSQNPRHKITKRGQNVTFRCDPISEHNRLYWYRQTLGQGPEFLTYFQNEAQLEKSRLLSDRFSAERPKGSFSTLEIQRTEQGDSAMYLCASSQLAGLNNEQFFGPGTRLTVL.

The chain is built from TRBV20-1 and TRBJ1-1; 8 bases agree with TRBD1. The V gene's germline CDR1 is DFQATT and CDR2 SNEGSKA (reference sequence). The junction had 6 bases not matched to a gene; V was cut back by 5 bases and J by 7 bases. The CDR3 runs to 12 residues. The DNA of the CDR3 is TGCAGTGCTCGGGACAGGTCCTATGAAGCTTTCTTT. It is translated as CSARDRSYEAFF.

The CDR3 region has the DNA TGCGCCAGCAGCTCGACAGGGGGCGAGGCAACTAATGAAAAACTGTTTTTT. Amino acids: CASSSTGGEATNEKLFF. V and J are TRBV5-1 and TRBJ1-4; 10 nucleotides agree with TRBD1. V lost 3 bases and J lost 0; bases outside the gene matches: 5. The germline gives CDR1 SGHRS, CDR2 YFSETQ. CDR3 length: 17 residues.